The 13 T cell receptor beta chains given below trace back to one sample, sequenced in a study of blood T cell repertoires in COVID-19. Sequencing was performed with immunoSEQ multiplex PCR; in TCRdb, only in-frame clones are kept and a portion is missing. The repertoire has 450,000 to 500,000 clones, roughly nine tenths of them found once; the top ten carry around 7.9%. The sequenced sample consisted of PBMCs or T cells enriched from blood (not recorded which). Receptors originate from a woman in her fifties or sixties who had recovered from COVID-19.

J is TRBJ2-7 and V is TRBV24-1; 10 bases agree with TRBD2. This CDR3 comprises 15 residues. Germline V lookup: CDR1 KGHDR, CDR2 SFDVKD. V shed 4 bases, J shed 5 bases, and the junction held 7 bases outside the gene matches. The chain's CDR3 is CATSDPTAGGDEQYF. The DNA of the CDR3 is TGTGCCACCAGTGACCCGACAGCGGGGGGGGACGAGCAGTACTTC.

V and J are TRBV9 and TRBJ2-7, with 8 positions matching TRBD2. Germline loops: CDR1 SGDLS, CDR2 YYNGEE. This CDR3 is built from 14 residues. V was clipped by 4 bases and J by 4 bases; unmatched bases: 7. The CDR3 DNA follows: TGTGCCAGCAGCACGGGACTAGACCATTACGAGCAGTACTTC. Amino acids: CASSTGLDHYEQYF.

The genes are TRBV5-1 and TRBJ1-2; D is uncertain. Germline CDR1 reads SGHRS; CDR2 reads YFSETQ. This CDR3 is 17 amino acids long. V was cut by 4 bases and J by 4 bases, with 23 bases left in between. This chain's CDR3 is CASSNPQISDEGYGYTF. The CDR3 DNA reads as TGCGCCAGCAGCAACCCCCAGATCAGCGACGAGGGCTATGGCTACACCTTC.

The chain carries TRBV19 and TRBJ1-1, with no clear D. Germline V gene lookup returns CDR1 LNHDA and CDR2 SQIVND (reference sequence). The CDR3 contains 15 residues. V lost 1 base and J lost 3, with 12 bases in between. CDR3 loop: CASSIGGGIYTEAFF. As DNA, the CDR3 is TGTGCCAGTAGTATAGGGGGAGGTATATACACTGAAGCTTTCTTT.

J is TRBJ1-5 and V is TRBV15, with D unresolved. Germline loops: CDR1 LNHNV, CDR2 YYDKDF (reference sequence). The CDR3 consists of 13 residues. V lost 0 bases and J lost 13, with 13 bases in between. CDR3 loop: CATSRDRSGAQHF. CDR3 in DNA: TGTGCCACCAGCAGAGATCGGTCGGGTGCGCAGCATTTT.

The J gene is TRBJ2-7, the V gene TRBV6-6; D may be TRBD1 (6 bases). The CDR3 totals 12 residues. Germline V gene sequence: CDR1 MNHNY, CDR2 SVGAGI (reference sequence). Trimming removed 2 bases from V and 7 bases from J, with 9 bases in between. This CDR3 reads CASSYPTGEQYV. The CDR3 DNA reads TGTGCCAGCAGTTACCCCACAGGGGAGCAGTACGTC.

The chain combines TRBV12-5 with TRBJ1-1; no firm D call. In germline, CDR1 is LGHNT, CDR2 FRNRAP. The V end lost 7 bases, the J end lost 1 base, and 13 bases lay between the germline ends. The length of the CDR3 is 14 residues. CDR3 residues: CASAGPPGNTEAFF. The CDR3 region has the DNA TGTGCTAGTGCGGGTCCCCCGGGGAACACTGAAGCTTTCTTT.

This rearrangement joins TRBV2 to TRBJ1-3, with D possibly matching TRBD1 (6 bases). CDR1 and CDR2 from the germline V gene are SNHLY and FYNNEI. Trimming removed 1 base from V and 4 bases from J, with 14 bases in between. The length of the CDR3 is 16 residues. The DNA for the CDR3 is TGTGCCAGCAGTGAAGGGACAGTCCGGCGGGGAAACACCATATATTTT. It yields the protein CASSEGTVRRGNTIYF.

This chain connects TRBV30 to TRBJ2-2, with a possible D match to TRBD2 (6 bases). The CDR3 runs 15 residues. The V and J ends lost 3 bases and 4 bases respectively, with 15 bases between them. Germline lookup yields CDR1 GTSNPN and CDR2 SVGIG (reference sequence). CDR3 residues: CAWRVGGRGTGELFF. The CDR3 bases are TGTGCCTGGAGAGTTGGCGGGCGGGGCACCGGGGAGCTGTTTTTT.

The CDR3: CASSQEGLLLSGNTIYF. Here the CDR3 DNA reads TGTGCCAGCAGCCAAGAGGGCCTGCTACTCTCTGGAAACACCATATATTTT. The chain recombines TRBV3-1 (or the pseudogene TRBV3-2) with TRBJ1-3; no firm D call. Germline assignment: CDR1 LGHDT and CDR2 YNNKEL (reference sequence). The CDR3 has 17 residues. V was cut by 0 bases and J by 0 bases, with 12 bases left in between.

The CDR3 DNA reads as TGTGCCAGCAGTTACTCTGCAGGGGGCGGAAAACTGTTTTTT. Its translation is CASSYSAGGGKLFF. The chain employs TRBV6-5 and TRBJ1-4; 8 bases line up with TRBD1. This CDR3 contains 14 residues. Germline V lookup: CDR1 MNHEY, CDR2 SVGAGI. Trimming cost V 0 bases and J 10 bases; bases outside gene matches: 4.

The chain carries TRBV19 and TRBJ2-5; D is undetermined. Germline lookup yields CDR1 LNHDA and CDR2 SQIVND (reference sequence). The CDR3 loop spans 13 amino acids. V was clipped by 3 bases and J by 5 bases, with 10 bases between them. This CDR3 reads CASSIFLWETQYF. CDR3 nucleotides: TGTGCCAGTAGTATTTTTCTATGGGAGACCCAGTACTTC.

V usage is TRBV7-8 and J usage is TRBJ1-6, with 7 bases lining up with TRBD1. The CDR3 loop spans 15 amino acids. Looked up from germline, CDR1 is SGHVS and CDR2 is FQNEAQ. Unmatched junction bases numbered 6, after V lost 1 base and J lost 9 bases. The CDR3 region has the DNA TGTGCCAGCAGCTTAGGAGGGGGCTCGGTTTCACCCCTCCACTTT. It specifies CASSLGGGSVSPLHF.